This T cell receptor beta chain was captured in a study of tumour-infiltrating T cells in Burkitt lymphoma (dated by TCRdb to the early 2020s). For context, the study as a whole: Clinical outcome was correlated with TCR repertoire data, and overall and progression-free survival were found to be predicted by productive clonality independently of established prognosticators, including age at diagnosis.

As for this clone: Its antigen is still unknown. Per-nucleotide qualities are absent, and no much larger clonotype sits a single base away.

Per the germline V gene, SGHRS is the CDR1 and YFSETQ is the CDR2. Trimming takes 1 base from V and 0 bases from J, and the germline ends sit 10 bases apart. The CDR3 contains 15 residues, cysteine and phenylalanine counted. Only the CDR3 DNA is retained, 45 bases long and in frame from the first base. The method was the immunoSEQ multiplex PCR assay. TCRdb took this table from immuneACCESS and kept in-frame rearrangements with V and J called. Such tables lack part of the clones; where checked against another copy, unresolved V genes explain under half of the gap, and the rest is unexplained. The sample table lists roughly 9,100 clones, about three fifths of them with a count of one. The ten largest clones add up to around 5.6% of the sample.

The chain uses TRBV5-1 and TRBJ1-1; too little of a D gene remains to name it. This TCR was recovered from a human donor with diffuse large B-cell lymphoma. Material: tumor tissue. The CDR3 has the sequence CASSLTLGLNTEAFF. In nucleotides, the sequence is TGCGCCAGCAGCTTGACATTGGGGTTGAACACTGAAGCTTTCTTT.